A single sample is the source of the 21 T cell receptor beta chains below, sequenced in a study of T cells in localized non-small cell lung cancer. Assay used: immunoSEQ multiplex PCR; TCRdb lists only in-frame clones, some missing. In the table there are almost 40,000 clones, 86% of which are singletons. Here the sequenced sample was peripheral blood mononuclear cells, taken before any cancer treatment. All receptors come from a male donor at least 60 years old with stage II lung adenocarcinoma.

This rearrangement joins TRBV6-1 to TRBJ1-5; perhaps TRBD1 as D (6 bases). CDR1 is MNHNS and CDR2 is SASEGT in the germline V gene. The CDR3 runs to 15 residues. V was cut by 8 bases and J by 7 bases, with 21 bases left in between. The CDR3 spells CASLGGQGRGQPQHF. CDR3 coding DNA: TGTGCCAGCTTGGGGGGGCAGGGAAGGGGACAGCCCCAGCATTTT.

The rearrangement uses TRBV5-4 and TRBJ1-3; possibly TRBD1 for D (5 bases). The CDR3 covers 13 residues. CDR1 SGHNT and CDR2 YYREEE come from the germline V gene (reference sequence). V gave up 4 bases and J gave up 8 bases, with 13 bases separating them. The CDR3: CASSGLTDHTIYF. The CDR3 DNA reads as TGTGCCAGCAGCGGACTGACAGATCACACCATATATTTT.

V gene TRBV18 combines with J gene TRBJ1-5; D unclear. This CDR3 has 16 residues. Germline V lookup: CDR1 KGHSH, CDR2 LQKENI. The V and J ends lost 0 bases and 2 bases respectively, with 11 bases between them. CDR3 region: CASSPPGGLGNQPQHF. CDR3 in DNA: TGTGCCAGCTCACCACCGGGAGGATTGGGCAATCAGCCCCAGCATTTT.

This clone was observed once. The CDR3 loop reads CASSTGQGAPEQYF. CDR3 DNA: TGTGCCAGTAGTACCGGACAGGGGGCGCCCGAGCAGTACTTC. This chain uses TRBV19 with TRBJ2-7; 11 nucleotides match TRBD1. The CDR3 extends over 14 amino acids. Germline CDR1 LNHDA, CDR2 SQIVND (reference sequence). Trimming took 4 bases from V and 6 from J; bases not matched to a gene: 5.

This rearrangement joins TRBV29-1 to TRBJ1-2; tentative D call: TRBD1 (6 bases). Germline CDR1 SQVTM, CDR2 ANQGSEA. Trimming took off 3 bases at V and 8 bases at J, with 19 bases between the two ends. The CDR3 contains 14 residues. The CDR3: CSVDHPGGAGGYTF. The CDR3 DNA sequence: TGCAGCGTTGACCACCCGGGGGGCGCGGGGGGCTACACCTTC. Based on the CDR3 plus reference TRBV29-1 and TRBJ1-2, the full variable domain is SAVISQKPSRDICQRGTSLTIQCQVDSQVTMMFWYRQQPGQSLTLIATANQGSEATYESGFVIDKFPISRPNLTFSTLTVSNMSPEDSSIYLCSVDHPGGAGGYTFGSGTRLTVV.

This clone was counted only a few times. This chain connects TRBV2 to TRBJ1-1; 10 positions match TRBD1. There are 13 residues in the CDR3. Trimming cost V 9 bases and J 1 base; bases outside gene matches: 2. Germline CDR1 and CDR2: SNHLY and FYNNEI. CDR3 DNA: TGTGCCAGTGACAGGGGGCGGAACACTGAAGCTTTCTTT. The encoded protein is CASDRGRNTEAFF.

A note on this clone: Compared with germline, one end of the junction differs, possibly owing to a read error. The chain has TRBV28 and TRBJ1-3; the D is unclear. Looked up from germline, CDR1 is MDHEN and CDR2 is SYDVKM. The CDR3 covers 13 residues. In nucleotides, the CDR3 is TGTGCCAGCAGTTTTGGGGATGGATACACCATATATTTT. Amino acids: CASSFGDGYTIYF. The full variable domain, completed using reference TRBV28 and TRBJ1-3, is DVKVTQSSRYLVKRTGEKVFLECVQDMDHENMFWYRQDPGLGLRLIYFSYDVKMKEKGDIPEGYSVSREKKERFSLILESASTNQTSMYLCASSFGDGYTIYFGEGSWLTVV.

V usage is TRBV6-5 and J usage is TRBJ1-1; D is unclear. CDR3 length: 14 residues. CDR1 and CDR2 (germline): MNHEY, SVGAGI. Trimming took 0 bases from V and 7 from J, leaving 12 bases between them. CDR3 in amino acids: CASSYSSESGEAFF. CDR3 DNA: TGTGCCAGCAGTTACTCGAGTGAAAGCGGTGAAGCTTTCTTT.

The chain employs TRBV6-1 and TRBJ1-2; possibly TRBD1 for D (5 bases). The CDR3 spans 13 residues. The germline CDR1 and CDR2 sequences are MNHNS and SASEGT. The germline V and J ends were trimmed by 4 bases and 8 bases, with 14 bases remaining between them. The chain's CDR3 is CASSGGDVSGYTF. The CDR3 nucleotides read TGTGCCAGCAGTGGTGGGGACGTGTCGGGCTACACCTTC.

The CDR3 region has the DNA TGTGCCAGTAGTATTTCCGGACCCAACACAGATACGCAGTATTTT. It encodes CASSISGPNTDTQYF. The gene calls are TRBV19 and TRBJ2-3; no firm D call. The germline CDR1 and CDR2 sequences are LNHDA and SQIVND (reference sequence). The V end lost 3 bases, the J end lost 2 bases, and 12 bases lay between the germline ends. The CDR3 extends over 15 amino acids.

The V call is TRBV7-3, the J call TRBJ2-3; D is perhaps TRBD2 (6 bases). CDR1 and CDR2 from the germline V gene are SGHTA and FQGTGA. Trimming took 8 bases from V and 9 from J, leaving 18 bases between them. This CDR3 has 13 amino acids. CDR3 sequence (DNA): TGTGCCAGCCAACCCAGCCCGGGAGAGACGCAGTATTTT. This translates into CASQPSPGETQYF.

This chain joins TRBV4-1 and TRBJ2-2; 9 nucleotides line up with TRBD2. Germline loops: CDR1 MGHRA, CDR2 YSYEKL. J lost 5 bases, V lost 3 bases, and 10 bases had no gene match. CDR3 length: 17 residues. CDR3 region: CASSHSGRTKRTGELFF. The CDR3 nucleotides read TGCGCCAGCAGCCATAGCGGGAGAACTAAGAGGACCGGGGAGCTGTTTTTT.

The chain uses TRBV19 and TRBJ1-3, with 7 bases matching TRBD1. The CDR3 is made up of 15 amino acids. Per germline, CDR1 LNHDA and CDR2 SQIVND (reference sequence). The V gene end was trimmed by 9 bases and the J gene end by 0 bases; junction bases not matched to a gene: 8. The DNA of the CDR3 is TGTGCCAGCCAGGGACAGAGGGTCTCTGGAAACACCATATATTTT. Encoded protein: CASQGQRVSGNTIYF.

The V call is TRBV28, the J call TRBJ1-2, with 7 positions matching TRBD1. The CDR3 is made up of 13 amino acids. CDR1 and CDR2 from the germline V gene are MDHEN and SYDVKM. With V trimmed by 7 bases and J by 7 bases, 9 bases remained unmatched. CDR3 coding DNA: TGTGCCAGCAAAAGCCCAGGGGGGCTTGGCTACACCTTC. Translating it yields CASKSPGGLGYTF.

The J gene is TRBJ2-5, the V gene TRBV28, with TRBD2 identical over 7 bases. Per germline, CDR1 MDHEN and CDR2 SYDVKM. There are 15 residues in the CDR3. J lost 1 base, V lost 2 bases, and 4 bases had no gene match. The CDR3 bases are TGTGCCAGCAGTTTAACCGGACTAGTCCAAGAGACCCAGTACTTC. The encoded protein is CASSLTGLVQETQYF.

The chain's CDR3 is CASTSGDTQYF. CDR3 coding DNA: TGTGCCAGCACCTCGGGGGATACGCAGTATTTT. V usage is TRBV5-4 and J usage is TRBJ2-3; perhaps TRBD2 as D (5 bases). Germline V gene sequence: CDR1 SGHNT, CDR2 YYREEE (reference sequence). The CDR3 contains 11 residues. Trimming cost V 6 bases and J 6 bases, with 8 bases left between them.

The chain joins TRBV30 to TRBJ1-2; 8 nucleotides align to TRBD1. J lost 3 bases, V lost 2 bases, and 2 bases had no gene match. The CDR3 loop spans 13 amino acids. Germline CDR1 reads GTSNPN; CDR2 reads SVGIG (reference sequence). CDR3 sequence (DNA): TGTGCCTGGAGTTCAGGGGGCGACTATGGCTACACCTTC. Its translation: CAWSSGGDYGYTF.

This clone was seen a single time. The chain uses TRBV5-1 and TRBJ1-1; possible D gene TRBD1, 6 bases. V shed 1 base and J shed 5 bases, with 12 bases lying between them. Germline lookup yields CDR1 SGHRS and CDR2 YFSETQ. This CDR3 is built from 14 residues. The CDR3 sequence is CASSLLGAGTEAFF. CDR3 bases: TGCGCCAGCAGCTTGTTGGGGGCTGGGACTGAAGCTTTCTTT.

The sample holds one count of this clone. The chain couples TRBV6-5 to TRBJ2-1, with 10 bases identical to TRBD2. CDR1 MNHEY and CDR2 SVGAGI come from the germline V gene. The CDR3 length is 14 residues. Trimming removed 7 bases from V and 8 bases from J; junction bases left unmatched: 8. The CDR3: CASTLTSGIYEQFF. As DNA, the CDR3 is TGTGCCAGCACCCTAACTAGCGGGATTTATGAGCAGTTCTTC.

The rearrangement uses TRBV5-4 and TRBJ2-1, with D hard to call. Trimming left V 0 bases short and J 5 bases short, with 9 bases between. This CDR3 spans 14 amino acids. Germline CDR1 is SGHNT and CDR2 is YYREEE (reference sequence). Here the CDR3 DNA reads TGTGCCAGCAGCTTGGACAGCTCTAACAATGAGCAGTTCTTC. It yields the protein CASSLDSSNNEQFF.

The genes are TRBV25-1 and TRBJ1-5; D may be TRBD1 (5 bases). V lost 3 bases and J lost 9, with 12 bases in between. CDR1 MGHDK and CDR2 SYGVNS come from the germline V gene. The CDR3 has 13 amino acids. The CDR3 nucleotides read TGTGCCAGCAGTGACGGGGACGGGCGGCCCCAGCATTTT. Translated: CASSDGDGRPQHF.